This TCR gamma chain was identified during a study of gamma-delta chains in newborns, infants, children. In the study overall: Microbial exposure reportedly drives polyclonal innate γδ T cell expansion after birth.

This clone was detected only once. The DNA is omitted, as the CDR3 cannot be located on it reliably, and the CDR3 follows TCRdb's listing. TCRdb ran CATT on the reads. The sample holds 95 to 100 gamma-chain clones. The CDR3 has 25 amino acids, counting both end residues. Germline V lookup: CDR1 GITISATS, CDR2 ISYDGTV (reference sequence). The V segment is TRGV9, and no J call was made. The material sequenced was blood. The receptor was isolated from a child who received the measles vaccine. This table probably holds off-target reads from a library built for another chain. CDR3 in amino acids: CACDNTGGYFWDTRQMFFGTGIKLF.